This T cell receptor beta chain was sequenced in a study of CD8 T cells in ankylosing spondylitis. Study-level points and caveats: Within ankylosing spondylitis blood, a TCR beta motif made up of eight highly homologous variants appeared to be characteristic. Prior work had noted some motif variants in reactive arthritis blood and synovial fluid. Reports say disease-linked clones showed up significantly more in matched ankylosing spondylitis synovial fluid. A CD8+ phenotype characterized the disease-linked clones, which were relatively rare in peripheral blood.

This CDR3 has 23 residues. After removal of 6 bases from V and 0 bases from J, the junction contained 25 bases not matched to a gene. Germline CDR1 is DFQATT and CDR2 is SNEGSKA (reference sequence). On this clonotype: What it recognizes is unknown.

It was by quantitative 5'-RACE with molecular barcodes that TCR beta libraries were made. Using its own MiXCR run on the 5' RACE reads, TCRdb lists one record per CDR3 protein. The sample lists around 890,000 distinct CDR3 sequences; 10% to 15% were seen once. This TCR derives from a male donor with ankylosing spondylitis. The rearrangement joins TRBV20-1 to TRBJ2-1, with TRBD2 matching 14 bases. The sequenced sample was blood, either unsorted or a sorted T cell fraction (not recorded which). The CDR3 bases are TGCAGTGCGGTCACTTCACCGTGGGGCCACGGGACTAGCGGGGGTAGCTCCTACAATGAGCAGTTCTTC. As protein: CSAVTSPWGHGTSGGSSYNEQFF.